This entry lists 14 T cell receptor beta chains sequenced from one sample in a study of T-cell memory formation after mild COVID-19. TCRdb independently ran MiXCR on the 5' RACE reads; one entry per CDR3 protein. The data hold roughly 150,000 distinct CDR3 sequences, with about 15% observed a single time. The source material was PBMCs or a T cell subset sorted from them (not recorded which). Every receptor here comes from an adult woman who had mild COVID-19 (a few samples of this study predate the infection). Cell type and time point are not known.

This chain uses TRBV3-1 with TRBJ1-1; no definite D call. This CDR3 comprises 13 residues. Trimming pared 3 bases from V and 1 base from J, leaving 6 bases between. The V gene's germline CDR1 is LGHDT and CDR2 YNNKEL (reference sequence). CDR3 protein: CASSQLGNTEAFF. CDR3 bases: TGTGCCAGCAGCCAGCTGGGGAACACTGAAGCTTTCTTT. The complete variable domain, with remaining parts taken from reference TRBV3-1 and TRBJ1-1, reads DTAVSQTPKYLVTQMGNDKSIKCEQNLGHDTMYWYKQDSKKFLKIMFSYNNKELIINETVPNRFSPKSPDKAHLNLHINSLELGDSAVYFCASSQLGNTEAFFGQGTRLTVV.

This clonotype was counted only a few times. The chain is built from TRBV4-3 and TRBJ2-1; 12 bases match TRBD2. Germline V lookup: CDR1 LGHNA, CDR2 YSLEER. CDR3 length equals 18 residues. The junction had 11 bases not matched to a gene; V was cut back by 1 base and J by 7 bases. DNA for the CDR3: TGCGCCAGCAGCCAAGTAGGTCTAGCGGGAGGGCCGGGGAATGAGCAGTTCTTC. It specifies CASSQVGLAGGPGNEQFF.

The V call is TRBV4-3, the J call TRBJ2-3; 7 bases map to TRBD2. CDR3 length: 16 amino acids. Per germline, CDR1 LGHNA and CDR2 YSLEER. Germline trimming cut 0 bases from V and 7 bases from J; bases unmatched to any gene: 10. The CDR3 is CASSQEGGRADNTQYF. The CDR3 DNA reads TGCGCCAGCAGCCAAGAAGGTGGGAGGGCCGATAATACGCAGTATTTT.

The rearrangement links TRBV30 to TRBJ1-5; tentative D call: TRBD1 (5 bases). Per germline, CDR1 GTSNPN and CDR2 SVGIG (reference sequence). V was pared by 0 bases and J by 6 bases, with 9 bases between. CDR3 length: 13 amino acids. DNA for the CDR3: TGTGCCTGGAGTGTGGCAGGGTCTCAGCCCCAGCATTTT. The encoded protein is CAWSVAGSQPQHF.

The table lists this clonotype with a few counts. This rearrangement joins TRBV7-9 to TRBJ2-1; 12 positions agree with TRBD2. The CDR3 consists of 19 residues. The V gene end was trimmed by 5 bases and the J gene end by 1 base; junction bases not matched to a gene: 12. The germline gives CDR1 SEHNR, CDR2 FQNEAQ (reference sequence). DNA for the CDR3: TGTGCCAGCAGCGGTTTGACTAGCGGGAGTGGAGGGTCCTACAATGAGCAGTTCTTC. Its translation is CASSGLTSGSGGSYNEQFF.

The CDR3 bases are TGTGCCAGCAGTACGACAGGGGGGGATTTCTTT. Its protein product is CASSTTGGDFF. The genes are TRBV12-3 or TRBV12-4 and TRBJ1-1; 9 bases line up with TRBD1. The length of the CDR3 is 11 residues. The V gene end was trimmed by 5 bases and the J gene end by 13 bases; junction bases not matched to a gene: 5.

The CDR3: CASSRGDWELFF. For the CDR3, the DNA is TGTGCCAGCAGCCGGGGCGACTGGGAGCTGTTTTTT. V is TRBV11-2 and J is TRBJ2-2; D is tentatively TRBD1 or TRBD2 (5 bases each). The CDR3 extends over 12 amino acids. Germline CDR1 reads SGHAT; CDR2 reads FQNNGV. V gave up 5 bases and J gave up 9 bases, with 10 bases separating them.

This clonotype was seen only a few times. CDR3 in amino acids: CASSYGQFTDTQYF. CDR3 in DNA: TGTGCCAGCAGTTACGGACAGTTCACAGATACGCAGTATTTT. V and J are TRBV6-2 or TRBV6-3 and TRBJ2-3; D might be TRBD1 (6 bases). Trimming took off 2 bases at V and 2 bases at J, with 8 bases between the two ends. This CDR3 spans 14 amino acids. Per the germline V gene, CDR1 is MNHEY and CDR2 is SVGEGT.

This clonotype was picked up a small number of times. The CDR3 here is CASSLESDRVSIGELFF. CDR3 in DNA: TGTGCCAGCAGCCTAGAATCGGACAGGGTATCTATCGGGGAGCTGTTTTTT. V and J are TRBV5-6 and TRBJ2-2; TRBD1 matches 8 bases. V gave up 4 bases and J gave up 7 bases; unmatched junction bases: 15. The CDR3 has 17 residues. Per the germline V gene, CDR1 is SGHDT and CDR2 is YYEEEE.

This clonotype was counted a few times. The V call is TRBV5-1, the J call TRBJ2-5, with 10 nucleotides matching TRBD2. The V and J ends lost 4 bases and 4 bases, in that order; junction bases with no gene match: 4. The CDR3 is 14 residues long. The germline CDR1 and CDR2 sequences are SGHRS and YFSETQ. CDR3 DNA: TGCGCCAGCAGCCCAAGGACTAGCGGAGAGACCCAGTACTTC. This codes for CASSPRTSGETQYF.

This clonotype came up a few times. Germline is not matched at one junction end, which may reflect a read error. The rearrangement uses TRBV29-1 and TRBJ1-1; D perhaps matches TRBD1 (5 bases). The CDR3 runs to 10 residues. Germline V lookup: CDR1 SQVTM, CDR2 ANQGSEA. The chain's CDR3 is CSVEQIDRFF. The CDR3 nucleotides read TGCAGCGTTGAACAGATTGACAGATTTTTT.

This clonotype was found a few times. This chain uses TRBV12-3 or TRBV12-4 with TRBJ2-1, with no clear D. V was cut by 7 bases and J by 1 base, with 14 bases left in between. The CDR3 extends over 15 amino acids. The CDR3 DNA sequence: TGTGCCAGCACCGTACGAGAGTTGTCCTACAATGAGCAGTTCTTC. This gives the protein CASTVRELSYNEQFF.

Written as DNA, the CDR3 is TGTGCCTGGAGTGTGGGGCTTGAGCAGTTCTTC. This gives the protein CAWSVGLEQFF. This chain connects TRBV30 to TRBJ2-1; maybe TRBD1 (5 bases). V was clipped by 0 bases and J by 9 bases, with 6 bases between them. The CDR3 is 11 residues long. Per germline, CDR1 GTSNPN and CDR2 SVGIG (reference sequence).

In its sample, this clonotype was seen a few times. The chain combines TRBV12-3 or TRBV12-4 with TRBJ2-5, with TRBD2 identical over 7 bases. Losses at the gene ends were 7 bases for V and 5 bases for J; bases not matched to a gene: 16. This CDR3 contains 16 residues. The CDR3 is CASTQTAGRERETQYF. The CDR3 nucleotides are TGTGCCAGCACGCAAACCGCCGGGCGGGAGAGGGAGACCCAGTACTTC.